What follows describes a single T cell receptor beta chain. Antigen: not known. In generating TCR beta cDNA, 5'RACE template switching with UMIs was used. TCRdb re-called the 5' RACE reads and shows each CDR3 protein once, DNA omitted. The table lists about 150,000 distinct CDR3 sequences, with over 35% in the top ten. The CDR3 runs to 16 residues. Germline CDR1 and CDR2: DFQATT and SNEGSKA (reference sequence). The record originates from a study of T cells expressing NK-cell markers. Turning to the study itself: Among eight sequenced donors, seven carried HCMV seropositivity while one was seronegative. Study-wide results and limits: HCMV specificity was not established for the expanded NKG2C+ T cell clones. Roughly six donors carried dominant NKG2C+ clonotypes that made up roughly 1.0-7.0% of their CD8+ T cells.

The clonotype was recovered from a woman between 45 and 60 years old in good health. The rearrangement uses TRBV20-1 and TRBJ2-2; the TCRdb call, TRBD1, lacks DNA for checking. Source material: blood T cells: a sorted CD56 or NKG2C T cell subset, CD4+ or CD8+ T cells, or bulk PBMC T cells (not recorded which). CDR3 amino acids: CSARDKEGADTGELFF.